What follows describes a single TCR beta chain. Its specificity is unknown. The source of the sample is a study of cytomegalovirus exposure and HLA in healthy donors. This CDR3 comprises 15 residues. CDR1 is SEHNR and CDR2 is FQNEAQ in the germline V gene (reference sequence). Trimming removed 6 bases at V and 8 bases at J, with 17 bases between. Findings of the study overall: In a later analysis, HLA-associated beta chains showed higher expansion and lower generation probabilities than comparable chains.

PCR amplification relied on 60 Vbeta primers (plus 13 Jbeta primers). Sequencing used immunoSEQ multiplex PCR; TCRdb keeps in-frame clones, though not all of them. The sample consists of under 250,000 clones, approximately 81% of them appearing once. The rearrangement joins TRBV7-9 to TRBJ1-6; D is undetermined. Sequencing used PBMCs. This TCR derives from a woman aged 55 to 70 in good health and CMV-seropositive. As DNA, the CDR3 is TGTGCCAGCAGTCTAGCTGGGGTTGCGGATTCACCCCTCCACTTT. It codes for CASSLAGVADSPLHF.